These 24 T cell receptor beta chains share one sample of origin, sequenced in a study of cytomegalovirus exposure and HLA in healthy donors. PCR used 60 Vbeta primers and 13 Jbeta primers. Assay: immunoSEQ multiplex PCR; the TCRdb copy retains only in-frame clones and omits some. The data hold about 150,000 clones, with approximately 85% observed a single time. The sequenced sample was PBMCs. All receptors come from a woman aged 50 to 60 in good health and CMV-seropositive.

The chain uses TRBV28 and TRBJ1-1, with D possibly matching TRBD1 (6 bases). V lost 6 bases and J lost 3, with 17 bases in between. The CDR3 is 15 residues long. CDR1 and CDR2 (germline): MDHEN, SYDVKM. CDR3 region: CASSPPPQGYTEAFF. CDR3 coding DNA: TGTGCCAGCAGCCCTCCCCCACAGGGATACACTGAAGCTTTCTTT.

The V gene is TRBV6-5, the J gene TRBJ1-2; possibly TRBD1 for D (5 bases). The CDR3 loop spans 15 amino acids. Germline V gene sequence: CDR1 MNHEY, CDR2 SVGAGI. The V end lost 6 bases, the J end lost 2 bases, and 16 bases lay between the germline ends. Here the CDR3 DNA reads TGTGCCAGCAGCGAAAACCCCCACAGGAACTATGGCTACACCTTC. Translating it yields CASSENPHRNYGYTF.

V is TRBV19 and J is TRBJ2-3, with unresolved D. The germline V gene has CDR1 LNHDA and CDR2 SQIVND (reference sequence). Deletions cut 3 bases from V and 2 bases from J, with 12 bases between. The CDR3 has 15 amino acids. This chain's CDR3 is CASSINALATDTQYF. The CDR3 region has the DNA TGTGCCAGTAGTATCAATGCATTAGCCACAGATACGCAGTATTTT.

Comment on this clone: The sample carries other DNA sequences with the same CDR3. The chain joins TRBV27 to TRBJ2-7; 10 bases are a match to TRBD2. Per germline, CDR1 MNHEY and CDR2 SMNVEV (reference sequence). CDR3 size: 14 residues. After removal of 6 bases from V and 5 bases from J, the junction contained 7 bases not matched to a gene. This CDR3 reads CASSTSGRVDEQYF. As DNA, the CDR3 is TGTGCCAGCAGCACAAGCGGGAGGGTAGACGAGCAGTACTTC.

The rearrangement links TRBV27 to TRBJ1-2; possible D gene TRBD1, 5 bases. CDR3 length: 15 residues. Germline V gene lookup returns CDR1 MNHEY and CDR2 SMNVEV (reference sequence). V lost 2 bases and J 3 bases, leaving 13 bases between the germline ends. Here the CDR3 DNA reads TGTGCCAGCAGTTTAGGTCCAGGGCCCTACTATGGCTACACCTTC. Translated: CASSLGPGPYYGYTF.

The V call is TRBV5-1, the J call TRBJ2-5; TRBD1 is a possible D gene (6 bases). The CDR3 sequence is 15 residues long. Germline CDR1 and CDR2: SGHRS and YFSETQ. Trimming left V 3 bases short and J 1 base short, with 13 bases between. For the CDR3, the DNA is TGCGCCAGCAGCTACCTTATAGGGGGCCAAGAGACCCAGTACTTC. This codes for CASSYLIGGQETQYF.

This clone was picked up one time. This sequence joins TRBV5-1 and TRBJ1-6, with TRBD1 matching over 9 bases. Trimming removed 3 bases from V and 3 bases from J; junction bases left unmatched: 7. This CDR3 spans 17 amino acids. The germline CDR1 and CDR2 sequences are SGHRS and YFSETQ. CDR3 bases: TGCGCCAGCAGCTGGGGACAGGGAAGGCTCTATAATTCACCCCTCCACTTT. Protein: CASSWGQGRLYNSPLHF.

CDR3 loop: CASDPDRTVCGYTF. Here the CDR3 DNA reads TGTGCTAGTGACCCGGACAGGACCGTCTGTGGCTACACCTTC. The rearrangement joins TRBV12-5 to TRBJ1-2; TRBD1 matches 7 bases. The ends lost 7 bases at V and 7 bases at J; junction bases unmatched: 12. Germline lookup yields CDR1 LGHNT and CDR2 FRNRAP. This CDR3 comprises 14 residues.

The chain couples TRBV6-5 to TRBJ2-7, with a possible D match to TRBD1 (5 bases). Between the trimmed V and J ends, which lost 0 bases and 6 bases, there was a span of 9 bases. CDR1 and CDR2 from the germline V gene are MNHEY and SVGAGI. The length of the CDR3 is 13 residues. The DNA for the CDR3 is TGTGCCAGCAGTTACTCGTTAAGGGGCGAGCAGTACTTC. Amino acids: CASSYSLRGEQYF.

This clone was seen a handful of times. The genes are TRBV4-3 and TRBJ2-7; possibly TRBD2 for D (5 bases). The CDR3 loop spans 14 amino acids. The germline CDR1 and CDR2 sequences are LGHNA and YSLEER. V lost 1 base to trimming and J lost 5 bases, with 12 bases between them. CDR3 protein: CASSQGTVANEQYF. The CDR3 DNA is TGCGCCAGCAGCCAAGGCACCGTAGCGAACGAGCAGTACTTC.

This sequence joins TRBV10-3 and TRBJ2-3; no clear D. This CDR3 comprises 14 residues. CDR1 is ENHRY and CDR2 is SYGVKD in the germline V gene. V shed 0 bases and J shed 4 bases, with 8 bases lying between them. Here the CDR3 DNA reads TGTGCCATCAGTGAGTCGGTGGCAGCAGATACGCAGTATTTT. Its translation: CAISESVAADTQYF.

The genes are TRBV2 and TRBJ2-1; possibly TRBD1 for D (6 bases). The CDR3 extends over 14 amino acids. Germline assignment: CDR1 SNHLY and CDR2 FYNNEI. With 7 bases removed from V and 0 bases from J, the gap between germline ends came to 10 bases. Written as DNA, the CDR3 is TGTGCCAGCAATAAGGACAGCTCCTACAATGAGCAGTTCTTC. Amino acids: CASNKDSSYNEQFF.

V is TRBV10-3 and J is TRBJ1-2, with 7 bases that match TRBD1. Trimming at V came to 5 bases and at J to 7 bases, leaving 7 bases not matched to a gene. The CDR3 contains 13 residues. Germline-derived CDR1 and CDR2 are ENHRY and SYGVKD. The chain's CDR3 is CAISLQGTGGYTF. The CDR3 bases are TGTGCCATCAGTTTACAGGGGACGGGTGGCTACACCTTC.

The chain couples TRBV9 to TRBJ1-1; D remains ambiguous. Germline CDR1 reads SGDLS; CDR2 reads YYNGEE. Trimming took off 2 bases at V and 1 base at J, with 9 bases between the two ends. This CDR3 has 14 residues. CDR3 sequence: CASSVTVENTEAFF. DNA of the CDR3: TGTGCCAGCAGCGTTACAGTGGAGAACACTGAAGCTTTCTTT.

With regard to this clone: One end of the junction varies from germline; a read error may be responsible. The chain recombines TRBV7-8 with TRBJ1-1; TRBD1 might be the D (6 bases). This CDR3 region has 17 residues. Germline CDR1 SGHVS, CDR2 FQNEAQ. The CDR3 is CASSLAGVVWKNTEAFF. CDR3 nucleotides: TGTGCCAGCAGCCTAGCAGGGGTGGTCTGGAAGAACACTGAAGCTTTCTTT.

The chain uses TRBV7-2 and TRBJ2-1; weak D call: TRBD1 (5 bases). Trimming shortened V by 3 bases and J by 9 bases, and 18 bases separated the two germline ends. The CDR3 runs 15 residues. The germline CDR1 and CDR2 sequences are SGHTA and FQGNSA. CDR3: CASSFQDTVLGEQFF. CDR3 in DNA: TGTGCCAGCAGCTTTCAGGACACGGTATTAGGTGAGCAGTTCTTC. The entire variable domain, with the rest obtained from reference TRBV7-2 and TRBJ2-1, is as follows: GAGVSQSPSNKVTEKGKDVELRCDPISGHTALYWYRQSLGQGLEFLIYFQGNSAPDKSGLPSDRFSAERTGGSVSTLTIQRTQQEDSAVYLCASSFQDTVLGEQFFGPGTRLTVL.

This clone was detected only a few times. The genes are TRBV5-1 and TRBJ2-1, with TRBD1 as a possible D gene (5 bases). This CDR3 contains 15 residues. Germline-derived CDR1 and CDR2 are SGHRS and YFSETQ. The germline V and J ends were trimmed by 3 bases and 3 bases, with 13 bases remaining between them. The CDR3 loop reads CASSSQVGDYNEQFF. DNA for the CDR3: TGCGCCAGCAGCTCACAGGTCGGTGACTACAATGAGCAGTTCTTC.

This clone was seen only once. V usage is TRBV2 and J usage is TRBJ2-6, with D perhaps TRBD1 (6 bases). The CDR3 loop spans 15 amino acids. The germline V gene encodes CDR1 SNHLY and CDR2 FYNNEI. With 6 bases removed from V and 1 base from J, the gap between germline ends came to 10 bases. The CDR3 DNA reads as TGTGCCAGCAGATACACAGGGTCTGGGGCCAACGTCCTGACTTTC. Its protein product is CASRYTGSGANVLTF.

V gene TRBV4-3 combines with J gene TRBJ2-5; no definite D call. The DNA end is a closer match to TRBJ2-7, so the J assignment may be wrong. Looked up from germline, CDR1 is LGHNA and CDR2 is YSLEER. This CDR3 spans 14 amino acids. CDR3 protein: CASSQDRRVREQYF. In DNA, the CDR3 is TGCGCCAGCAGCCAAGATCGTCGGGTTCGCGAGCAGTACTTC.

This rearrangement joins TRBV5-4 to TRBJ1-1; 9 bases agree with TRBD1. The CDR3 contains 15 residues. V gave up 3 bases and J gave up 1 base; unmatched junction bases: 4. Germline V gene lookup returns CDR1 SGHNT and CDR2 YYREEE (reference sequence). CDR3 in amino acids: CASSWTTGGNTEAFF. The CDR3 region has the DNA TGTGCCAGCAGCTGGACGACAGGGGGGAACACTGAAGCTTTCTTT. Full variable domain (missing parts from reference TRBV5-4 and TRBJ1-1): ETGVTQSPTHLIKTRGQQVTLRCSSQSGHNTVSWYQQALGQGPQFIFQYYREEENGRGNFPPRFSGLQFPNYSSELNVNALELDDSALYLCASSWTTGGNTEAFFGQGTRLTVV.

The genes are TRBV1 and TRBJ2-5; the table calls TRBD2, which could not be checked here. TRBV1 counts as a pseudogene. This CDR3 has 19 residues. CDR3 sequence (DNA): TGCACCAGCAGCCCGACTTTTTTCTTACTAGCGGGGGGTTGGGAGACCCAGTACTTC. As protein: CTSSPTFFLLAGGWETQYF.

The chain has TRBV9 and TRBJ2-2, with TRBD2 matching over 14 bases. Germline V gene lookup returns CDR1 SGDLS and CDR2 YYNGEE. CDR3 length: 18 residues. The J segment lost 0 bases and the V segment lost 3 bases, leaving 4 bases of the junction unmatched. The CDR3 nucleotides are TGTGCCAGCAGCGCACCGGGACTAGCGGGGGCGAACACCGGGGAGCTGTTTTTT. It translates to CASSAPGLAGANTGELFF.

The chain is built from TRBV6-5 and TRBJ2-1; 8 bases align to TRBD1. Trimming removed 6 bases from V and 2 bases from J; junction bases left unmatched: 0. The length of the CDR3 is 13 residues. Germline-derived CDR1 and CDR2 are MNHEY and SVGAGI. CDR3 bases: TGTGCCAGCAGGGACAGGGCCTACAATGAGCAGTTCTTC. Amino acids: CASRDRAYNEQFF.

The chain recombines TRBV28 with TRBJ2-7; maybe TRBD2 (5 bases). This CDR3 spans 14 amino acids. Germline CDR1 MDHEN, CDR2 SYDVKM. Trimming shortened V by 7 bases and J by 0 bases, and 13 bases separated the two germline ends. The CDR3 sequence is CASILSGSSYEQYF. Here the CDR3 DNA reads TGTGCCAGCATCCTCTCGGGGAGCTCCTACGAGCAGTACTTC.